The following is a TCR beta chain sequence with its context. Its antigen is not identified. The sample is drawn from a study of OX40 agonist ivuxolimab in advanced cancers. Study overall: The patients received ivuxolimab by intravenous route every 2 weeks at 0.01 to 10 mg/kg. Three dose-escalation patients had partial responses: one with hepatocellular carcinoma and two with cutaneous melanoma. Study-level findings and limits: Among some nonresponders, normalized T-cell clonal expansion was also low. Among the lowest levels of clonal expansion were found in partial responders at 0.1-3.0 mg/kg.

Sequenced by immunoSEQ multiplex PCR; TCRdb stores in-frame clones only, minus some. The repertoire holds tens of thousands of clones, with approximately 80% as singletons. Germline V gene sequence: CDR1 SGHDT, CDR2 YYEEEE. Trimming removed 3 bases from V and 3 bases from J; junction bases left unmatched: 5. The CDR3 extends over 16 amino acids. The V and J genes are TRBV5-6 and TRBJ2-3; 12 bases are a match to TRBD1. The receptor's source is an adult with an advanced solid tumor such as melanoma, head and neck, liver or kidney cancer. The source was CD4+ or CD8+ T cells sorted from blood, collected in a trial of the OX40 agonist ivuxolimab. In DNA, the CDR3 is TGTGCCAGCAGCTCGCCGGGACAGGGGGCGACAGATACGCAGTATTTT. Translation: CASSSPGQGATDTQYF.